This T cell receptor (beta chain) is from a study of regulatory T cells in long-lasting Graves disease (dated by TCRdb to about 2021). Turning to the overall study: In the newly diagnosed Graves' disease group, patients had been taking antithyroid drugs for less than 3 months. Peripheral blood TCR sequencing and RNA sequencing compared persistent Graves' disease patients with newly diagnosed Graves' disease patients. The study took place in China and was registered as a clinical trial. A total of around 35 samples were covered by TCR sequencing, comprising approximately 13 persistent and about 20 newly diagnosed Graves' disease patients. Paper-wide results and their limitations: Peripheral blood alone was examined, since thyroid tissue, which constituted the primary lesion, could not be accessed. Compared with newly diagnosed patients, persistent Graves' disease patients had lower TCR Shannon entropy and fewer highly expanded clones, which suggests clonal expansion. Patients with persistent disease shared more public clonotypes (about 2,500) than newly diagnosed patients did (more than 900). Persistent disease showed preferential use of TRBV28, TRBJ1-2 and TRBJ2-5, whereas newly diagnosed disease favored TRBV20-1 and TRBJ2-1. The small sample size was acknowledged by the authors as a limitation that may reduce accuracy. Sequencing and analysis were limited to the TCR beta chain.

The germline V gene (reference sequence) supplies CDR1 LNHNV and CDR2 YYDKDF. The CDR3, from cysteine to phenylalanine, totals 16 residues. CDR3 DNA is the only sequence kept; it has 48 bases, read in frame from the first base. This clonotype was observed a handful of times. Its antigen is unknown. An end of the junction does not agree with germline; a read error may underlie this. The method was multiplex PCR. The sample was run on an Illumina HiSeq 4000. iRepertoire HTBI primers and Arm-PCR amplification of CDR3 regions were used to construct TCR beta libraries. Before sequencing, the PCR products underwent gel purification. Under the source paper's analysis protocol: A total of roughly 65 TRBV and 14 TRBJ segments were identified across samples and were used for gene usage analysis of CDR3 amino acid clonotypes. COPE and FqMerger were used to merge filtered high-quality paired reads into contigs. BLAST was used to align contigs to IMGT TRBV, TRBD and TRBJ reference genes, with CDR3 defined following IMGT. Highly expanded clones were defined as clonotypes with a frequency above 0.1%. Shannon entropy was used to measure repertoire diversity, and the Gini coefficient was used to measure V-J evenness. Clonotypes shared by more than one individual were considered public. TCRdb reprocessed the public reads (quality trimming at Q25 with fastp, clone calling with MiXCR) and kept in-frame beta chains. Entries are consolidated by CDR3 protein sequence, retaining the most common genes and DNA. The V and J calls reflect TCRdb's pipeline rather than the authors' work. This sample gives some 400,000 distinct CDR3 sequences in total; about 15% of them show up just once. 16% of the sample rests with the top ten.

In the paper's terms, the time point label means: newly diagnosed GD, antithyroid drugs for less than 3 months. For both TCR sequencing and RNA sequencing, RNA was extracted from PBMCs using TRIzol. The diagnosis of Graves' disease followed American Thyroid Association guidelines. Recruitment of patients was carried out at an endocrinology department in Xi'an, China. Each patient gave approximately 10 milliliters of peripheral blood, collected in an EDTA anticoagulant tube. PBMCs were isolated by Ficoll Paque Plus density gradient separation without further T cell sorting. An Agilent 2100 Bioanalyzer and agarose gel were used to check RNA quality, while a NanoDrop 2000 measured RNA concentration. These sequences were also reported in another study, on T cells in Graves' hyperthyroidism and ophthalmopathy. As the second study states: Stable Graves' hyperthyroidism was defined as no progression to ophthalmopathy during 18 months of follow-up. Hyperthyroidism patients were aged 18 to 65 years and newly diagnosed, with disease duration of less than 2 months. Patients with uncontrolled infections, other autoimmune diseases, pregnancy or lactation were excluded. Clinical symptoms, serum thyroxine and TRAb, thyroid ultrasound, and orbital computed tomography formed the basis for the diagnoses. The first round of RT-PCR for the TCR CDR3 was performed with the HTBI primer set and the Qiagen OneStep RT-PCR kit. Most expanded thyroid clonotypes (frequency above 0.001) were also detected in blood, a finding suggesting that blood repertoires may reflect thyroid immune responses. A model built on a 13 V-J signature distinguished ophthalmopathy from stable hyperthyroidism, reaching around 87% sensitivity and approximately 83% specificity in cross-validation and 80%/75% in testing. In validation, progression to ophthalmopathy was predicted by the model with nearly 71% sensitivity and roughly 76% specificity, a median of roughly 6.4 months before onset. TCR V-J signatures able to tell the groups apart were searched for in a discovery cohort of 95 to 100 patients, of whom more than 40 had Graves' ophthalmopathy and around 57 had stable Graves' hyperthyroidism. Prospective prediction of ophthalmopathy was tested in an independent validation cohort of some 19 hyperthyroidism patients and around 16 patients who later progressed to ophthalmopathy. For training and testing, the 100 or so patients in the discovery cohort were randomly divided in a 7:3 ratio. Thyroid tissue and blood T-cell repertoires from roughly 6 Graves' hyperthyroidism patients were also compared in the study. After sampling, hyperthyroidism patients received methimazole starting at 30 mg daily, and ophthalmopathy patients received high-dose intravenous methylprednisolone. Libraries were constructed in a second round of multiplex PCR, after which size selection and purification were carried out. Paired-end sequencing of the libraries was performed with 100 bp reads on an Illumina HiSeq2000. SOAPnuke was used to process the raw data, throwing out any read that contained adapters or uncalled bases, had a mean Phred below 15, or lacked an exact constant-primer or identifier match. High-quality paired reads were merged using COPE v1.2.5, and each unique nucleotide sequence was defined as a clonotype. MiTCR v1.1 was used to align the clonotypes against IMGT TRBV, TRBD and TRBJ reference segments. The analysis included only V-J combinations with a frequency above 0.0001, which together covered roughly 99% of the repertoires. A TCS score was defined as the ratio of F50 (clonal expansion) to E x V (chaos), with BLOSUM62-based TCRdist applied between CDR3 peptides within each V-J. Welch's t-statistics and random forest reduced fewer than 600 V-J features to fewer than 15, which were used in a naive Bayes classifier (R e1071). Sample size was not statistically predetermined, and investigators were not blinded to group allocation. According to the paper, TCR Vbeta CDR3 sequencing was carried out on 120 to 150 peripheral blood samples, which came from approximately 43 ophthalmopathy, 75 or so hyperthyroidism and roughly 17 progressor patients.

The sample in question was peripheral blood mononuclear cells (PBMCs), obtained at new diagnosis, from a patient treated with antithyroid drugs. This TCR was recovered from a woman in her twenties or thirties with Graves disease. Donor details come from another sample of the same person, matched by shared clones. The chain couples TRBV15 to TRBJ1-1, and 9 bases in between align with TRBD1. The sequenced DNA is TGTGCCACCAGCAGAGGGAGGACAGGGGAGAACACTGAAACTTTCTTT. Translated, this gives CATSRGRTGENTETFF.